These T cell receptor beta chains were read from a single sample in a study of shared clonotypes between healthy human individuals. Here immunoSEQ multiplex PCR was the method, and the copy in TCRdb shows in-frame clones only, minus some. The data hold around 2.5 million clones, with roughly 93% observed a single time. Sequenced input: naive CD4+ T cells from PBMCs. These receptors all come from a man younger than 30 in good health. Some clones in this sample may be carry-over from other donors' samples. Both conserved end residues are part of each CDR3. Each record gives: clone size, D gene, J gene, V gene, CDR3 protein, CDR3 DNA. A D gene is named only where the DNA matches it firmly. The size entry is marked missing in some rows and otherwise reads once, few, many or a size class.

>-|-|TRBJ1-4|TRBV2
CASSENEKLFF
TGTGCCAGCAGCGAAAATGAAAAACTGTTTTTT
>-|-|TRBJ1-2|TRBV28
CASSLIRGRSYGYTF
TGTGCCAGCAGTTTAATTCGAGGGCGATCCTATGGCTACACCTTC
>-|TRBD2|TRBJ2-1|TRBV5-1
CASSLGGSGRANEQFF
TGCGCCAGCAGCTTGGGCGGTAGCGGGAGGGCCAATGAGCAGTTCTTC
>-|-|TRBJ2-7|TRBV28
CATAGVNYEQYF
TGTGCCACCGCCGGGGTGAACTACGAGCAGTACTTC
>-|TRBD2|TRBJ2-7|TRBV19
CASSPTGAGVIEQYF
TGTGCCAGTAGCCCGACGGGTGCGGGAGTTATCGAGCAGTACTTC
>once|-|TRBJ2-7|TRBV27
CASSSPRGAGYEQYF
TGTGCCAGCAGTTCCCCCCGGGGGGCAGGTTACGAGCAGTACTTC
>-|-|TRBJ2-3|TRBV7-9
CASNNPEPTDTQYF
TGTGCCAGCAACAATCCCGAGCCGACAGATACGCAGTATTTT
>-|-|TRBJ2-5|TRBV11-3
CASSLGFTDTQETQYF
TGTGCCAGCAGCTTAGGCTTTACGGATACCCAAGAGACCCAGTACTTC
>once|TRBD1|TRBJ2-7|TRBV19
CASSIDGTASYEQYF
TGTGCCAGTAGTATAGATGGGACAGCCTCCTACGAGCAGTACTTC
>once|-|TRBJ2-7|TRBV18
CASSPRDQNTYEQYF
TGTGCCAGCTCACCCCGGGACCAAAACACCTACGAGCAGTACTTC
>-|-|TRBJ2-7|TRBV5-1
CASSFIAGSYEQYF
TGCGCCAGCAGCTTCATAGCCGGCTCCTACGAGCAGTACTTC
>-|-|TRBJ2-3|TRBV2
CASSEDPPGTDTQYF
TGTGCCAGCAGTGAAGACCCTCCCGGGACAGATACGCAGTATTTT
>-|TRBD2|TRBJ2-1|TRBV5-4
CASSSGLAGNNEQFF
TGTGCCAGCAGCTCGGGACTAGCGGGAAACAATGAGCAGTTCTTC
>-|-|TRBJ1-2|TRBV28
CASTGGIPYGYTF
TGTGCCAGCACTGGCGGGATTCCTTATGGCTACACCTTC
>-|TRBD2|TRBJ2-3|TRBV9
CASSAPSGGPRDTQYF
TGTGCCAGCAGCGCCCCTAGCGGGGGTCCGCGCGATACGCAGTATTTT
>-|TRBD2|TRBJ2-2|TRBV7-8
CASSFPQAGAAGELFF
TGTGCCAGCTCCTTCCCCCAAGCGGGGGCTGCCGGGGAGCTGTTTTTT
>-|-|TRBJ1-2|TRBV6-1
CASSETGLYGYTF
TGTGCCAGCAGTGAAACAGGGTTATATGGCTACACCTTC
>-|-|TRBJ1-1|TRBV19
CASSQTANTEAFF
TGTGCCAGTAGTCAGACGGCGAACACTGAAGCTTTCTTT
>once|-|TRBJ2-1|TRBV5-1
CASSLLVSNEQFF
TGCGCCAGCAGCCTATTAGTCTCCAATGAGCAGTTCTTC
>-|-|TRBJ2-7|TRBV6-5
CASSYSVAGVHEQYF
TGTGCCAGCAGTTACTCGGTAGCCGGGGTCCACGAGCAGTACTTC
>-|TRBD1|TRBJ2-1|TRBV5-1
CASSLDGTDYNEQFF
TGCGCCAGCAGCTTGGACGGGACAGATTACAATGAGCAGTTCTTC
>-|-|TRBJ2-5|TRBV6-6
CASGTPRGQETQYF
TGTGCCTCCGGGACCCCGCGGGGCCAAGAGACCCAGTACTTC
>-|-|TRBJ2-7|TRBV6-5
CASSRGVGTYEQYF
TGTGCCAGCAGTAGAGGAGTCGGAACATACGAGCAGTACTTC
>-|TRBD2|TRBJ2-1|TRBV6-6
CASSVTSGIKDEQFF
TGTGCCAGCAGTGTGACTAGCGGGATTAAAGATGAGCAGTTCTTC
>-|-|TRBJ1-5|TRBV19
CASSISWGRDSNQPQHF
TGTGCCAGTAGTATTTCATGGGGCAGGGATAGCAATCAGCCCCAGCATTTT
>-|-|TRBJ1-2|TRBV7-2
CASSPDSNYGYTF
TGTGCCAGCAGCCCCGACAGTAACTATGGCTACACCTTC
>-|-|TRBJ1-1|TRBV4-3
CASSQVPGENTEAFF
TGCGCCAGCAGCCAGGTACCGGGGGAGAACACTGAAGCTTTCTTT
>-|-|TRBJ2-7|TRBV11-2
CASSLASYEQYF
TGTGCCAGCAGCTTAGCCAGCTACGAGCAGTACTTC
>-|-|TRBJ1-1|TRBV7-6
CASSLAGSEAFF
TGTGCCAGCAGCTTGGCGGGCTCTGAAGCTTTCTTT
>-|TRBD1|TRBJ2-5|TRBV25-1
CASSEAGQGGETQYF
TGTGCCAGCAGTGAAGCGGGACAGGGGGGAGAGACCCAGTACTTC
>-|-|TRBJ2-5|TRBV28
CASSFFGGSDQETQYF
TGTGCCAGCAGTTTTTTTGGGGGAAGTGACCAAGAGACCCAGTACTTC
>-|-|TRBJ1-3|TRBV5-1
CASSPSASSSGNTIYF
TGCGCCAGCAGCCCCTCGGCCTCGAGCTCTGGAAACACCATATATTTT
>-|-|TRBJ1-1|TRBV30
CAWRANTEAFF
TGTGCCTGGAGGGCGAACACTGAAGCTTTCTTT
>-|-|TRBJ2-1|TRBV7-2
CASNRGLARHNEQFF
TGTGCCAGCAACCGAGGACTCGCCAGGCACAATGAGCAGTTCTTC
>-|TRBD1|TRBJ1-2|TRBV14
CASSPGTGIYGYTF
TGTGCCAGCAGCCCCGGGACAGGGATCTATGGCTACACCTTC
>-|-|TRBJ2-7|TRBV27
CASSLRPPYEQYF
TGTGCCAGCAGTTTAAGGCCTCCCTACGAGCAGTACTTC
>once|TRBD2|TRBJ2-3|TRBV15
CATLNPLAGGGTDTQYF
TGTGCCACCCTAAACCCCCTAGCGGGAGGAGGAACAGATACGCAGTATTTT
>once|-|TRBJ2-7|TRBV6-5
CASSDLLSGYEQYF
TGTGCCAGCAGCGACCTTTTGAGCGGTTACGAGCAGTACTTC
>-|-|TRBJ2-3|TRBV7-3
CASSPDPFTDTQYF
TGTGCCAGCAGTCCAGATCCTTTCACAGATACGCAGTATTTT
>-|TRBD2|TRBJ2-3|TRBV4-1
CASSQDPIQGRLAGGTQYF
TGCGCCAGCAGCCAAGATCCTATACAGGGACGGCTAGCGGGAGGAACGCAGTATTTT
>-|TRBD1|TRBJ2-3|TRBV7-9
CASSLGTSGQATDTQYF
TGTGCCAGCAGCTTAGGAACCTCTGGACAGGCAACAGATACGCAGTATTTT
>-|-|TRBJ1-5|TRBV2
CASSARGLSSQHF
TGTGCCAGCAGTGCCAGGGGCCTCTCCTCCCAGCATTTT
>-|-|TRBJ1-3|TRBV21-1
CASSNGGLKQVTSGNTIYF
TGTGCCAGCAGCAACGGCGGGTTAAAACAGGTTACCTCTGGAAACACCATATATTTT
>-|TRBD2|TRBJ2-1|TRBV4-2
CASSPRTSGRARGNEQFF
TGTGCCAGCAGCCCCCGGACTAGCGGGAGGGCGAGGGGGAATGAGCAGTTCTTC
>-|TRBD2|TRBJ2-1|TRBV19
CASSSGLAGGPRSDEQFF
TGTGCCAGTAGCTCAGGGCTAGCGGGAGGGCCTCGTTCCGATGAGCAGTTCTTC
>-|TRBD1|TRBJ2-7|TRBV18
CASSPPIGTAYEQYF
TGTGCCAGCTCACCACCCATAGGGACAGCTTACGAGCAGTACTTC
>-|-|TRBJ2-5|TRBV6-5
CASGLTGGLGETQYF
TGTGCCAGCGGTCTGACGGGGGGCCTGGGTGAGACCCAGTACTTC
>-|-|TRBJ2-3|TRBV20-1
CSARGGFAQYF
TGCAGTGCTAGAGGGGGGTTCGCGCAGTATTTT
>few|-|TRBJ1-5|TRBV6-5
CASSSAGAPGNQPQHF
TGTGCCAGCAGTTCAGCAGGTGCACCGGGCAATCAGCCCCAGCATTTT
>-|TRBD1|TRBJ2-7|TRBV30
CAWSVPGQGVYEQYF
TGTGCCTGGAGTGTACCGGGACAGGGGGTCTACGAGCAGTACTTC
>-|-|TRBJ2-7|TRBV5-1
CASSSTTGSSYEQYF
TGCGCCAGCAGCTCGACCACAGGGAGCTCCTACGAGCAGTACTTC
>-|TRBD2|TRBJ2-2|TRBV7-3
CASSLTRTSGVNTGELFF
TGTGCCAGCAGCTTAACCCGGACTAGCGGGGTTAACACCGGGGAGCTGTTTTTT
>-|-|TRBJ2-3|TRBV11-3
CASSFTSEGTDTQYF
TGTGCCAGCAGCTTCACCTCAGAGGGTACAGATACGCAGTATTTT
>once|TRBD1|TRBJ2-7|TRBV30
CAWSSRQGPYEQYF
TGTGCCTGGAGTTCCCGACAGGGGCCCTACGAGCAGTACTTC